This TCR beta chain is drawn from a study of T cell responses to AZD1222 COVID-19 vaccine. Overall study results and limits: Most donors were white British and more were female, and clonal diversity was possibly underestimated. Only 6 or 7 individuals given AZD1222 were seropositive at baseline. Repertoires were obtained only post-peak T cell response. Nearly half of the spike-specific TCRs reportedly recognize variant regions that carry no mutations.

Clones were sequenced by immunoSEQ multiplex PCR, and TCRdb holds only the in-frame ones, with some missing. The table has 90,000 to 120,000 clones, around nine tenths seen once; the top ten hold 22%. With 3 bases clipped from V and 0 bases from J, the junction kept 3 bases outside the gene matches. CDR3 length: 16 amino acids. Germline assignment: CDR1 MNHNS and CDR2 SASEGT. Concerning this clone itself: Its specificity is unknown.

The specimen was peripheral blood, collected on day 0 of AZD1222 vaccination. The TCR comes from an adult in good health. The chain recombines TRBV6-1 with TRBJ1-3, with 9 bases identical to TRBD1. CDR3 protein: CASSEGQGFSGNTIYF. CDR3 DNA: TGTGCCAGCAGTGAGGGACAGGGATTCTCTGGAAACACCATATATTTT.